The clone carrying this T cell receptor (beta chain) was counted a few times. What it binds is not known. V lost 1 base and J lost 3; bases outside the gene matches: 2. Germline CDR1 and CDR2: SEHNR and FQNEAQ (reference sequence). The CDR3 contains 17 residues. This specimen belongs to a study of T-cell memory formation after mild COVID-19. Each CDR3 protein is one row after TCRdb ran MiXCR on the 5' RACE reads. The table lists about 430,000 distinct CDR3 sequences, 20% to 25% of them singletons. Findings and caveats of the study: Among clones contracting day 15 to 85, CD4/CD8 was balanced, whereas later expanders leaned CD4+.

The V and J genes are TRBV7-9 and TRBJ2-2, with 13 bases matching TRBD2. The TCR was taken from an adult woman who had mild COVID-19 (a few samples of this study predate the infection). Cell type and time point are not known. The sequencing input was PBMCs or a T cell subset sorted from them (not recorded which). The CDR3 bases are TGTGCCAGCAGCTTAGAGGGACTAGCGGGGCACACCGGGGAGCTGTTTTTT. Translated: CASSLEGLAGHTGELFF.